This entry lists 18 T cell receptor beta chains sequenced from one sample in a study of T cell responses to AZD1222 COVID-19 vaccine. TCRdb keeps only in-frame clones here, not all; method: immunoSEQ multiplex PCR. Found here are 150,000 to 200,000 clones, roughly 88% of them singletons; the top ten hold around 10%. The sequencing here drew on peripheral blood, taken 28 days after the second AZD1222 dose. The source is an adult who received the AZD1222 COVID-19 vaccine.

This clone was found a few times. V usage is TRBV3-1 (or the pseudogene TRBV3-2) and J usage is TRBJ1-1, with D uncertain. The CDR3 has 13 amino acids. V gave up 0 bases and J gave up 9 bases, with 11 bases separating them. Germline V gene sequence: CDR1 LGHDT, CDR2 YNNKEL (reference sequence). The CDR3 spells CASSQDPNRKAFF. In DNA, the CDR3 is TGTGCCAGCAGCCAAGATCCTAATCGTAAAGCTTTCTTT.

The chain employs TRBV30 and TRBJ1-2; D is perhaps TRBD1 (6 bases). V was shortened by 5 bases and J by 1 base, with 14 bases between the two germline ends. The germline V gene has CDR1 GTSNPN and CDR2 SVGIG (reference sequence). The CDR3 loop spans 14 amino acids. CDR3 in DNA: TGTGCCTGGGACTCCCGAGGGGGTAACTATGGCTACACCTTC. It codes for CAWDSRGGNYGYTF.

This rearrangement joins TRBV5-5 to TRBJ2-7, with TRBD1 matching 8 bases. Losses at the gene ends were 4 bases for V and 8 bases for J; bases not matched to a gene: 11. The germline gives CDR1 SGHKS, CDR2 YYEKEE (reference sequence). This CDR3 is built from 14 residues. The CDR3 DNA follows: TGTGCCAGCAGCCCCGGACAGGGAAGGGAAAAGCAGTACTTC. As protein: CASSPGQGREKQYF.

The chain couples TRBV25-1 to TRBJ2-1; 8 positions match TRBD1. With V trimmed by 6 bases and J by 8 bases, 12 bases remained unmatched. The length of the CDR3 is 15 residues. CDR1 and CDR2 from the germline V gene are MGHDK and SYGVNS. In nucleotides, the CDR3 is TGTGCCAGCAGGGGGACAGGATCTTGGTTCGATGAGCAGTTCTTC. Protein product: CASRGTGSWFDEQFF.

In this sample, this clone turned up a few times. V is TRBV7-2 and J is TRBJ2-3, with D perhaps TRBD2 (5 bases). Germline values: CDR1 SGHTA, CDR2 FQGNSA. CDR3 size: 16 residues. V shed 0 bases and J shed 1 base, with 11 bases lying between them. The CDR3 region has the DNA TGTGCCAGCAGCTTAGCGGAGGCAGCTGGCACAGATACGCAGTATTTT. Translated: CASSLAEAAGTDTQYF.

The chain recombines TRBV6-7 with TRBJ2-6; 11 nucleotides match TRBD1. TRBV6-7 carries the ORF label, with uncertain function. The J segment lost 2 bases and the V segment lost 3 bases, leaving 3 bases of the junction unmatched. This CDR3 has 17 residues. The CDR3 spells CASSYPGQGAGANVLTF. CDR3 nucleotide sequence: TGTGCCAGCAGTTATCCGGGACAGGGGGCTGGGGCCAACGTCCTGACTTTC.

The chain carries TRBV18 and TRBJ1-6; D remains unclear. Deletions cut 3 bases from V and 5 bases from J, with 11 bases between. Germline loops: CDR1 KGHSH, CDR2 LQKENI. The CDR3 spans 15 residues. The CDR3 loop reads CASSPSTPDNSPLHF. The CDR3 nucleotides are TGTGCCAGCTCACCCTCGACACCCGATAATTCACCCCTCCACTTT.

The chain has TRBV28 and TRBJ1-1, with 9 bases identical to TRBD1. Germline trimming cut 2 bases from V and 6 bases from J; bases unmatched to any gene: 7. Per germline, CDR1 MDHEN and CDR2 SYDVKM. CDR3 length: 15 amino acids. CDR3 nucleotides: TGTGCCAGCAGTTTAGGGGGACAGGGAAGGGCTGAAGCTTTCTTT. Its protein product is CASSLGGQGRAEAFF.

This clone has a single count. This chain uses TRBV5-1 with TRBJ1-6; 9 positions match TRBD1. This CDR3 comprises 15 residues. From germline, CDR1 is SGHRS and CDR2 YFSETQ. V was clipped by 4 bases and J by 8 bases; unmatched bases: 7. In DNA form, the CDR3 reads TGCGCCAGCAGCGAAGGACAGGGGAAGGATTCACCCCTCCACTTT. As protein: CASSEGQGKDSPLHF.

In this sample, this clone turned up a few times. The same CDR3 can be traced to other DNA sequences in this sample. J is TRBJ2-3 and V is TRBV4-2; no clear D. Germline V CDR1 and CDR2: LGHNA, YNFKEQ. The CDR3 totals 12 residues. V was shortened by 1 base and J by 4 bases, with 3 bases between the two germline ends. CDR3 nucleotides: TGTGCCAGCAGCCAAGCTGCAGATACGCAGTATTTT. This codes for CASSQAADTQYF.

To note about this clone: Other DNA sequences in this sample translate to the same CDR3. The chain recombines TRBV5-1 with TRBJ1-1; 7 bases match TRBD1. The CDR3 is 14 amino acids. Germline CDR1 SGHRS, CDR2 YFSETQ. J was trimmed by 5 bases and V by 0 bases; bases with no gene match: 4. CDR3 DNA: TGCGCCAGCAGCTTGGGACAGGGACGAACTGAAGCTTTCTTT. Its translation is CASSLGQGRTEAFF.

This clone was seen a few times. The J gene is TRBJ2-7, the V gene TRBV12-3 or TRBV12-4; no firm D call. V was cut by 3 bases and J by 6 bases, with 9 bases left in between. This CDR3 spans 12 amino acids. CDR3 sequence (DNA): TGTGCCAGCAGTTTTGAGTTGGGCGAGCAGTACTTC. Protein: CASSFELGEQYF.

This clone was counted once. In DNA form, the CDR3 reads TGTGCCAGCAGTTACCCCATGGCGAAGAACTACGAGCAGTACTTC. Translating gives CASSYPMAKNYEQYF. This chain uses TRBV6-2 or TRBV6-3 with TRBJ2-7, with D uncertain. The germline V gene has CDR1 MNHEY and CDR2 SVGEGT. V shed 2 bases and J shed 3 bases, with 14 bases lying between them. This CDR3 spans 15 amino acids.

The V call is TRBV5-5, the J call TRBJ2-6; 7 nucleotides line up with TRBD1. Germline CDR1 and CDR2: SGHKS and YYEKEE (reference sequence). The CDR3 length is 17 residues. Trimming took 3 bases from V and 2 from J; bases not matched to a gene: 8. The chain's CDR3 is CASSSNGQVTGANVLTF. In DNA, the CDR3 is TGTGCCAGCAGCTCCAACGGACAGGTGACTGGGGCCAACGTCCTGACTTTC.

The CDR3 reads CASSDNREYGYTF. DNA of the CDR3: TGTGCCAGCAGTGATAACAGGGAGTATGGCTACACCTTC. This chain uses TRBV2 with TRBJ1-2; TRBD1 might be the D (6 bases). From germline, CDR1 is SNHLY and CDR2 FYNNEI. The V end was cut by 3 bases, the J end by 5 bases, with 10 bases between. This CDR3 spans 13 amino acids.

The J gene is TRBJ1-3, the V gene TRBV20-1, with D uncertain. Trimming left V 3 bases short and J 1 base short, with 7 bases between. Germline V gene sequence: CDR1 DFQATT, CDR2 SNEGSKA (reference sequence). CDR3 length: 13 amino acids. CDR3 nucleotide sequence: TGCAGTGCTAGTTCTATATCTGGAAACACCATATATTTT. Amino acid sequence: CSASSISGNTIYF.

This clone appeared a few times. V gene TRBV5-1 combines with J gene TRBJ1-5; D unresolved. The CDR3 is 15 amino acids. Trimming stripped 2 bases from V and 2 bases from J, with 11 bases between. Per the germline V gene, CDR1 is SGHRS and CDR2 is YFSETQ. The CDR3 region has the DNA TGCGCCAGCAGCTTTGAAGGACTTGGCAATCAGCCCCAGCATTTT. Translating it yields CASSFEGLGNQPQHF.

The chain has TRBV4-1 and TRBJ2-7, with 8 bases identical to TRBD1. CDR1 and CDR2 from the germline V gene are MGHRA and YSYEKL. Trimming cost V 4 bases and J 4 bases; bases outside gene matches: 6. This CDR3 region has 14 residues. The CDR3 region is CASSLDRGYYEQYF. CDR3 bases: TGCGCCAGCAGCCTCGACAGGGGTTATTACGAGCAGTACTTC.